Listed below are T cell receptor beta chains from one sample, sequenced in a study of blood T cells in healthy people across ages. TCRdb called the 5' RACE reads again in MiXCR, with one record for every CDR3 protein. In the table there are 380,000 or so distinct CDR3 sequences, about 52% of which are singletons. Sequenced input: blood. These receptors all come from a man aged 60 to 69 in good health. CDR3s include the opening cysteine and the closing phenylalanine or tryptophan. A D gene is named only where the DNA matches it firmly. Expanded clones are given a class, and other clones once, few, many or no size at all.

V gene,J gene,D gene,clone size,CDR3 protein,CDR3 DNA
TRBV20-1,TRBJ2-1,NA,few,CSASKSTTSQFF,TGCAGTGCTAGTAAATCGACCACTTCCCAGTTCTTC
TRBV14,TRBJ2-6,TRBD1,NA,CASSQKHMGQTSGANVLTF,TGTGCCAGCAGCCAAAAGCATATGGGACAGACCTCTGGGGCCAACGTCCTGACTTTC
TRBV15,TRBJ2-1,NA,few,CATSRDRLYEQFF,TGTGCCACCAGCAGAGACCGACTCTATGAGCAGTTCTTC
TRBV5-4,TRBJ2-5,TRBD2,NA,CASGMSGGLGETQYF,TGTGCCAGCGGAATGAGCGGGGGACTCGGAGAGACCCAGTACTTC
TRBV20-1,TRBJ2-5,TRBD1,NA,CSASKDRGLETQYF,TGCAGTGCTAGCAAAGACAGGGGGCTAGAGACCCAGTACTTC
TRBV4-3,TRBJ1-2,NA,few,CASSQVTAAGGYTF,TGCGCCAGCAGCCAAGTTACGGCGGCGGGTGGCTACACCTTC
TRBV5-6,TRBJ2-1,NA,NA,CASSPVFNEQFF,TGTGCCAGCAGCCCCGTATTCAATGAGCAGTTCTTC
TRBV6-1,TRBJ2-5,NA,NA,CASSELGTQYF,TGTGCCAGCAGTGAATTGGGGACCCAGTACTTC
TRBV21-1,TRBJ2-5,NA,NA,CASSKPLLGAKRRKETQYF,TGTGCCAGCAGCAAACCGCTCTTGGGGGCCAAACGGAGGAAAGAGACCCAGTACTTC
TRBV4-1,TRBJ2-7,TRBD1,NA,CATSDRGNYEQYF,TGCGCCACGTCGGACAGGGGTAATTACGAGCAGTACTTC